The 7 T cell receptor beta chains below were found in one sample sequenced in a study of shared clonotypes between healthy human individuals. Sequenced by immunoSEQ multiplex PCR; TCRdb stores in-frame clones only, minus some. Counted here are roughly 640,000 clones, about 74% occurring once; the ten biggest clones make up 1.5% to 2%. Source material: memory CD4+ T cells sorted from blood. Sample subset: CD45RA-negative fraction. The receptors were sampled from a woman in her 30s in good health.

To note about this clone: Other DNA sequences in the same sample also yield this CDR3. The V gene is TRBV28, the J gene TRBJ1-5, with TRBD1 matching over 7 bases. The CDR3 length is 14 residues. CDR1 is MDHEN, CDR2 SYDVKM, per germline. The V segment lost 6 bases and the J segment 3 bases; nucleotides outside the gene matches: 5. The chain's CDR3 is CASSPDRDNQPQHF. The CDR3 DNA is TGTGCCAGCAGCCCTGACAGGGACAATCAGCCCCAGCATTTT. Variable domain in full (rest from reference TRBV28 and TRBJ1-5): DVKVTQSSRYLVKRTGEKVFLECVQDMDHENMFWYRQDPGLGLRLIYFSYDVKMKEKGDIPEGYSVSREKKERFSLILESASTNQTSMYLCASSPDRDNQPQHFGDGTRLSIL.

For this clone: Sequence at one end of the junction differs from germline and may be a read error. The rearrangement joins TRBV11-2 to TRBJ1-3; tentatively, D is TRBD1 (5 bases). The CDR3 has 13 residues. CDR1 and CDR2 from the germline V gene are SGHAT and FQNNGV. CDR3 sequence (DNA): TGTGCCAGCAGCTTATCCGATCTCTCAACAGGAGATTTT. Its protein is CASSLSDLSTGDF.

V is TRBV6-6 and J is TRBJ2-2; the match to TRBD1 covers 7 bases. From germline, CDR1 is MNHNY and CDR2 SVGAGI (reference sequence). V was pared by 4 bases and J by 4 bases, with 9 bases of the junction left unmatched. This CDR3 is 16 amino acids long. CDR3 nucleotide sequence: TGTGCCAGCAGTTCCAGGGGACAGAGATCCACCGGGGAGCTGTTTTTT. It codes for CASSSRGQRSTGELFF.

The chain employs TRBV5-5 and TRBJ2-7, with TRBD1 matching over 8 bases. CDR3 length equals 16 residues. The junction had 13 bases not matched to a gene; V was cut back by 5 bases and J by 3 bases. Germline CDR1 and CDR2: SGHKS and YYEKEE (reference sequence). CDR3 in amino acids: CASSPRRGTGLYEQYF. The CDR3 DNA follows: TGTGCCAGCAGTCCGCGAAGAGGGACAGGACTCTACGAGCAGTACTTC. Variable domain in full (rest from reference TRBV5-5 and TRBJ2-7): DAGVTQSPTHLIKTRGQQVTLRCSPISGHKSVSWYQQVLGQGPQFIFQYYEKEERGRGNFPDRFSARQFPNYSSELNVNALLLGDSALYLCASSPRRGTGLYEQYFGPGTRLTVT.

In its sample, this clone was seen a few times. This chain uses TRBV27 with TRBJ2-5, with a tentative D call TRBD2 (6 bases). Germline values: CDR1 MNHEY, CDR2 SMNVEV (reference sequence). This CDR3 spans 15 amino acids. Trimming took 4 bases from V and 3 from J, leaving 15 bases between them. Written as DNA, the CDR3 is TGTGCCAGCAGTTCCCTGGGGTCGGGGGAAGAGACCCAGTACTTC. Translation: CASSSLGSGEETQYF.

The V call is TRBV1, the J call TRBJ2-3. TRBV1 is shown as a pseudogene. The CDR3 contains 15 residues. CDR3 loop: CTSSHGPSRPDTQYF. The CDR3 region has the DNA TGCACCAGCAGCCATGGGCCCTCGCGGCCAGATACGCAGTATTTT.

This clone was counted between two and nine times. The chain links TRBV29-1 to TRBJ2-7; maybe TRBD1 (6 bases). V was shortened by 4 bases and J by 0 bases, with 13 bases between the two germline ends. Looked up from germline, CDR1 is SQVTM and CDR2 is ANQGSEA. The CDR3 length is 14 residues. DNA for the CDR3: TGCAGCGTTGCCCGGGACACCTCCTCCTACGAGCAGTACTTC. Protein: CSVARDTSSYEQYF.